Detailed here is one TCR beta chain. The data were taken from a study of T cell changes during pregnancy in multiple sclerosis. Measured with immunoSEQ multiplex PCR; TCRdb has only the in-frame clones, and not every one. The data show tens of thousands of clones, about 91% seen once. Trimming took 5 bases from V and 2 from J; bases not matched to a gene: 4. The germline gives CDR1 MNHEY, CDR2 SMNVEV (reference sequence). The CDR3 consists of 15 residues. This chain connects TRBV27 to TRBJ2-7; the match to TRBD2 covers 12 bases. The sequence derives from a female donor with multiple sclerosis, enrolled in a pregnancy study. Sequencing was performed on CD8+ T cells from peripheral blood mononuclear cells, taken in the second trimester of pregnancy. The CDR3 here is CASSTWTSGTYEQYF. The CDR3 region has the DNA TGTGCCAGCAGTACGTGGACTAGCGGGACCTACGAGCAGTACTTC.